The rows below give T cell receptor beta chains drawn from one sample of a study of T cells in Graves' hyperthyroidism and ophthalmopathy. From the multiplex PCR reads, TCRdb called clonotypes with MiXCR, one entry per CDR3 protein. Among 500,000 to 650,000 distinct CDR3 sequences, 14% were seen once, and the ten largest hold under 15%. Sequencing used blood. These receptors were collected from a woman aged 50 to 60 with Graves' ophthalmopathy. Both conserved end residues are part of each CDR3. A D gene is named only where the DNA matches it firmly. Expanded clones get a size class; other rows say once, few or many, or leave the size out.

V gene,J gene,clone size,D gene,CDR3 protein,CDR3 DNA
TRBV5-1,TRBJ2-6,many,TRBD2,CASSLGGTVGSGANVLTF,TGCGCCAGCAGCCTGGGAGGGACCGTTGGCTCTGGGGCCAACGTCCTGACTTTC
TRBV6-1,TRBJ1-5,many,.,CASSPSHTWRLSNQPQHF,TGTGCCAGCAGTCCATCCCACACGTGGCGCCTTAGCAATCAGCCCCAGCATTTT
TRBV27,TRBJ2-7,few,TRBD2,CASSLVSSGAGEQYF,TGTGCCAGCAGTTTGGTGTCTAGCGGGGCAGGGGAGCAGTACTTC
TRBV29-1,TRBJ1-2,few,.,CSVFVSFGYTF,TGCAGCGTTTTCGTCTCGTTTGGCTACACCTTC
TRBV7-2,TRBJ2-2,many,TRBD2,CASSSGLAGVPDTGELFF,TGTGCCAGCAGCAGCGGACTAGCGGGAGTCCCCGACACCGGGGAGCTGTTTTTT
TRBV7-9,TRBJ2-2,many,.,CASSKRAGELFF,TGTGCCAGCAGCAAAAGGGCCGGGGAGCTGTTTTTT
TRBV6-1,TRBJ2-1,many,.,CASSGSSGSEQFF,TGTGCCAGCAGTGGATCTTCCGGCAGTGAGCAGTTCTTC
TRBV27,TRBJ2-3,many,.,CASSPGVTSTDTQYF,TGTGCCAGCAGCCCCGGGGTTACTAGCACAGATACGCAGTATTTT
TRBV29-1,TRBJ2-1,many,TRBD1,CSSPGQGRTRNEQFF,TGCAGCTCGCCCGGACAGGGAAGGACGCGGAATGAGCAGTTCTTC
TRBV19,TRBJ2-1,many,TRBD2,CASSASGIVYNEQFF,TGTGCCAGTAGTGCAAGCGGGATAGTCTACAATGAGCAGTTCTTC
TRBV20-1,TRBJ2-1,.,.,CSARDPHSGARNEQFF,TGCAGTGCTAGAGACCCCCATTCGGGAGCCCGTAATGAGCAGTTCTTC
TRBV7-9,TRBJ1-2,many,.,CASSHRGGYGYTF,TGTGCCAGCAGCCACCGGGGAGGGTATGGCTACACCTTC
TRBV28,TRBJ2-7,many,TRBD1,CASSTTGAGYEQYF,TGTGCCAGCAGTACTACAGGGGCCGGCTACGAGCAGTACTTC
TRBV15,TRBJ2-5,.,TRBD2,CATSIVGGDSKETQYF,TGTGCCACCAGCATTGTCGGGGGGGATTCGAAAGAGACCCAGTACTTC
TRBV5-4,TRBJ1-1,.,TRBD1,CASRLGQGNTEAFF,TGTGCCAGCAGGCTGGGACAGGGGAATACTGAAGCTTTCTTT
TRBV4-2,TRBJ2-3,few,.,CASSQDWRLGDTQYF,TGTGCCAGCAGCCAAGATTGGCGCCTCGGAGATACGCAGTATTTT
TRBV18,TRBJ2-2,.,TRBD2,CASSQRLADLTGELFF,TGTGCCAGCTCACAGAGACTAGCGGATTTAACCGGGGAGCTGTTTTTT
TRBV7-2,TRBJ2-1,many,.,CASSLAGTYNEQFF,TGTGCCAGCAGCTTAGCCGGGACCTACAATGAGCAGTTCTTC
TRBV18,TRBJ1-4,many,.,CASSRDPLGATNEKLFF,TGTGCCAGCTCACGCGACCCCTTGGGGGCAACTAATGAAAAACTGTTTTTT
TRBV5-1,TRBJ2-2,few,TRBD1,CASSLSPGQVTGELFF,TGCGCCAGCAGCTTGAGTCCGGGACAGGTCACCGGGGAGCTGTTTTTT
TRBV12-3/TRBV12-4,TRBJ2-3,many,.,CASSFRVSASTDTQYF,TGTGCCAGCAGTTTTCGGGTTTCGGCTAGCACAGATACGCAGTATTTT
TRBV19,TRBJ2-7,many,TRBD2,CASSLKRLAGPYEQYF,TGTGCCAGTAGCCTTAAGAGGCTAGCGGGACCCTACGAGCAGTACTTC
TRBV15,TRBJ2-1,.,.,CATSRDFLDEQFF,TGTGCCACCAGCAGAGATTTCTTGGATGAGCAGTTCTTC
TRBV6-6,TRBJ1-1,.,.,CASGYHASLNTEAFF,TGTGCCAGCGGTTACCATGCCAGTTTGAACACTGAAGCTTTCTTT
TRBV20-1,TRBJ2-2,.,.,CSARGRTPLGGGELFF,TGCAGTGCTAGGGGTAGAACTCCCCTCGGAGGGGGGGAGCTGTTTTTT
TRBV3-1,TRBJ2-2,many,TRBD2,CASSQLTSGYTGELFF,TGTGCCAGCAGCCAACTGACTAGCGGGTACACCGGGGAGCTGTTTTTT
TRBV4-3,TRBJ1-4,few,.,CASSQDWGGGEKLFF,TGCGCCAGCAGCCAAGATTGGGGGGGCGGAGAAAAACTGTTTTTT
TRBV4-2,TRBJ2-5,.,.,CASSQGPRETQYF,TGTGCCAGCAGCCAAGGGCCGAGAGAGACCCAGTACTTC
TRBV2,TRBJ1-5,many,.,CASSAEGGSNQPQHF,TGTGCCAGCAGCGCAGAGGGGGGGAGCAATCAGCCCCAGCATTTT
TRBV28,TRBJ2-7,many,TRBD1,CASTHGTGIYEQYF,TGTGCCAGCACTCACGGGACAGGGATTTACGAGCAGTACTTC
TRBV28,TRBJ2-2,many,TRBD2,CASSLTSGLLNTGELFF,TGTGCCAGCAGTCTGACTAGCGGGCTGTTGAACACCGGGGAGCTGTTTTTT
TRBV5-5,TRBJ2-6,.,.,CASPTKIYRHSGANVLTF,TGTGCCAGCCCAACTAAGATCTACAGACACTCTGGGGCCAACGTCCTGACTTTC
TRBV19,TRBJ2-5,few,TRBD2,CASSIRREETQYF,TGTGCCAGTAGTATAAGGCGGGAGGAGACCCAGTACTTC
TRBV7-8,TRBJ2-4,.,.,CASSLSWGLAKNIQYF,TGTGCCAGCAGCTTAAGCTGGGGGCTAGCCAAAAACATTCAGTACTTC
TRBV5-1,TRBJ1-2,many,.,CASSFSETYGYTF,TGCGCCAGCAGCTTTTCGGAAACCTATGGCTACACCTTC
TRBV27,TRBJ1-4,.,TRBD1,CASRRGPANEKLFF,TGTGCCAGCAGAAGGGGGCCGGCTAATGAAAAACTGTTTTTT